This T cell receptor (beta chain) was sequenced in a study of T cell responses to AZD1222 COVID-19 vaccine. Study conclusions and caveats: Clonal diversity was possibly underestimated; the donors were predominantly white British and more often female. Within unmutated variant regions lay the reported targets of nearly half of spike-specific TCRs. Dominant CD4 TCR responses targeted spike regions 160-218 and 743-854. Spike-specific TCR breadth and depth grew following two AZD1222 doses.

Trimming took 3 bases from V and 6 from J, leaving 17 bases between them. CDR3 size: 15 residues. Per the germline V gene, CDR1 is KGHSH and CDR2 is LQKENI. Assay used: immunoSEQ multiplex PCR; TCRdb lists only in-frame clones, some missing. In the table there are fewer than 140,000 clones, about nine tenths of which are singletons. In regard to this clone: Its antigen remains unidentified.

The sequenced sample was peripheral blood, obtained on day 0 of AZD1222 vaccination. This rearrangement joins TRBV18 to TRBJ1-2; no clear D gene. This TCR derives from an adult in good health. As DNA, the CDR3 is TGTGCCAGCTCACCCTTTCTGCCAGGAGAGGATGGCTACACCTTC. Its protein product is CASSPFLPGEDGYTF.